Following are 16 T cell receptor beta chains from one sample sequenced in a study of tissue T cells after allogeneic stem cell transplantation. Time point noted: mouse harvest day 7 after allogeneic transplant. Each mouse received 10^7 T-cell-depleted marrow cells plus 10^6 splenic CD5+ T cells by tail vein. Profiled with immunoSEQ multiplex PCR; TCRdb holds only in-frame clones, not every one. The sample contains thousands of clones, approximately 50% of which appear only once. The sequencing input was spleen. These receptors were obtained from a female BALB/c mouse given C57BL/6 T cells with graft-versus-host disease after an allogeneic hematopoietic cell transplant.

On this clone: Mouse gene names apply. Coverage ceases 1 residue before the CDR3 finishes, and the germline J gene fills in the end. V usage is TRBV13-3 and J usage is TRBJ1-1; a possible D gene is TRBD1 (5 bases). The V and J ends lost 2 bases and 3 bases respectively, with 11 bases between them. Germline V gene lookup returns CDR1 NNHDY and CDR2 SYVADS. The CDR3 spans 14 residues. The CDR3 bases that were read are TGTGCCAGCAGTGAGCCCCCAGGGTACACAGAAGTCTTC. Translation gives CASSEPPGYTEVF. The full CDR3 is CASSEPPGYTEVFF.

In regard to this clone: Gene names follow the mouse nomenclature. The read gets to within 1 residue of the CDR3 end, and the germline J gene fills in the rest. The chain couples TRBV16 to TRBJ1-1; TRBD1 aligns across 9 bases. Germline lookup yields CDR1 SGHSA and CDR2 FRNQAP. The CDR3 contains 12 residues. V shed 3 bases and J 11 bases; nucleotides not matched to a gene: 4. The CDR3 reads CASSFGTGWVFF. The sequenced CDR3 bases are TGTGCAAGCAGCTTTGGGACAGGGTGGGTCTTC. Full variable domain (outside the CDR3, taken from reference TRBV16 and TRBJ1-1): NAGVIQTPRHKVTGKGQEATLWCEPISGHSAVFWYRQTIVQGLEFLTYFRNQAPIDDSGMPKERFSAQMPNQSHSTLKIQSTQPQDSAVYLCASSFGTGWVFFGKGTRLTVV.

This clone was detected once. Mouse gene names apply. The sequenced fragment ends 1 residue before the CDR3 boundary, so the rest is inferred from the germline J gene. V and J are TRBV1 and TRBJ1-6; 10 bases are shared with TRBD1. TRBJ1-6 is reported as an ORF; its role is uncertain. Germline lookup yields CDR1 NSQYPW and CDR2 LRSPGD (reference sequence). The CDR3 loop spans 14 amino acids. V lost 3 bases to trimming and J lost 9 bases; unmatched junction nucleotides: 2. CDR3 amino acids: CTCSARDRGSPLYF. The covered CDR3 bases are TGCACCTGCAGTGCCCGGGACAGGGGTTCGCCCCTCTAC.

Remarks on this clone: Genes here carry mouse names. CDR3 residues: CASTFDRADTEVFF. The sequenced CDR3 bases are TGTGCTAGCACCTTCGACAGGGCGGACACAGAAGTCTTC. The chain is built from TRBV29 and TRBJ1-1; the match to TRBD1 covers 7 bases. The read terminates 1 residue ahead of where the CDR3 ends, so the germline J gene completes it. This CDR3 has 14 residues. CDR1 is MSHET and CDR2 is SYDVDS in the germline V gene. The V gene end was trimmed by 7 bases and the J gene end by 3 bases; junction bases not matched to a gene: 8.

This clone came up a few times. These gene names are mouse names. The read ends 1 residue early relative to the CDR3; the germline J gene fills the gap. V usage is TRBV2 and J usage is TRBJ2-7; 7 nucleotides match TRBD1. The CDR3 covers 14 residues. V lost 0 bases, J lost 3 bases, and 2 bases stayed unmatched. The germline V gene encodes CDR1 LGHNA and CDR2 YSYQKL. CDR3 DNA, as far as it was read: TGTGCCAGCAGCCAAGATGGGACAGTCTATGAACAGTAC. As protein: CASSQDGTVYEQY. The whole CDR3 sequence reads CASSQDGTVYEQYF.

Of note for this clone: The gene symbols are mouse symbols. CDR3 DNA (partial): TGTGCTAGCAGTAGCTGGGGGGGCGGGGAACAGTAC. Translation gives CASSSWGGGEQY. The whole CDR3 reads CASSSWGGGEQYF. This rearrangement joins TRBV17 to TRBJ2-7, with 10 bases identical to TRBD2. The read finishes 1 residue shy of the CDR3 end, and the germline J gene is used to complete it. The V segment lost 3 bases and the J segment 7 bases; nucleotides outside the gene matches: 3. Germline V gene data show CDR1 as MNHDT and CDR2 as YYDKIL. The CDR3 contains 13 residues.

This clone was seen a few times. Gene names follow the mouse nomenclature. The DNA ends 1 residue before the CDR3 does, and the rest of the CDR3 is filled in from the germline J gene. This sequence joins TRBV15 and TRBJ2-7; D might be TRBD1 (5 bases). Germline V gene sequence: CDR1 SGHND, CDR2 FRSKSL. V was cut by 3 bases and J by 3 bases, with 6 bases left in between. The CDR3 extends over 12 amino acids. CDR3 DNA (partial): TGTGCCAGCAGTTTCGACAGCTATGAACAGTAC. It yields the protein CASSFDSYEQY. The entire CDR3 is CASSFDSYEQYF.

A word on this clone: Mouse gene names apply. The read comes to an end 1 residue before the CDR3 does, leaving the germline J gene to fill in the end. The V call is TRBV13-2, the J call TRBJ1-1; 10 positions agree with TRBD1. CDR1 is NNHNN and CDR2 is SYGAGS in the germline V gene (reference sequence). V shed 0 bases and J 5 bases; nucleotides not matched to a gene: 4. The CDR3 extends over 15 amino acids. CDR3 DNA (partial): TGTGCCAGCGGTGATGCAGGGACAGGGGAGACAGAAGTCTTC. This translates into CASGDAGTGETEVF. The complete CDR3 reads CASGDAGTGETEVFF.

As regards this clone: Gene names are mouse gene names. The sequence runs out 1 residue before the end of the CDR3; the remainder is reconstructed from the germline J gene. The chain carries TRBV1 and TRBJ2-2, with 7 bases identical to TRBD1. CDR1 NSQYPW and CDR2 LRSPGD come from the germline V gene (reference sequence). The ends lost 3 bases at V and 1 base at J; junction bases unmatched: 2. The CDR3 sequence is 15 residues long. CDR3 DNA (partial): TGCACCTGCAGTGCCCGGGACAGAAACACCGGGCAGCTCTAC. This gives the protein CTCSARDRNTGQLY. In full, the CDR3 reads CTCSARDRNTGQLYF.

Regarding this clone: Gene names and germline refer to mouse. Incomplete CDR3 DNA: TGTGCCAGCGGTGAAACTCCGGGACACACAGAAGTCTTC. Protein: CASGETPGHTEVF. The whole CDR3 protein reads CASGETPGHTEVFF. The chain is built from TRBV13-2 and TRBJ1-1; perhaps TRBD1 as D (5 bases). The read halts 1 residue ahead of the CDR3 end, with the missing end drawn from the germline J gene. CDR1 is NNHNN, CDR2 SYGAGS, per germline (reference sequence). The CDR3 is made up of 14 amino acids. The V gene lost 2 bases and the J gene lost 3 bases, with 11 bases spanning the gap.

Comment on this clone: The genes and germline here are from mouse. The read ends 1 residue before the CDR3 terminus; that terminus is restored from the germline J gene. The rearrangement links TRBV13-1 to TRBJ2-5; the D is unclear. Germline V lookup: CDR1 NSHNY, CDR2 SYGAGN. This CDR3 has 14 amino acids. V was trimmed by 2 bases and J by 0 bases, leaving 7 bases between them. The sequenced part of the CDR3 DNA is TGTGCCAGCAGTGAGGGCAGAAACCAAGACACCCAGTAC. This sequence encodes CASSEGRNQDTQY. The full-length CDR3 reads as CASSEGRNQDTQYF.

For this clone: All gene names here are mouse names. The sequence runs out 1 residue before the end of the CDR3; the remainder is reconstructed from the germline J gene. The rearrangement joins TRBV1 to TRBJ1-2; TRBD1 matches 7 bases. The J segment lost 3 bases and the V segment lost 4 bases, leaving 2 bases of the junction unmatched. Germline assignment: CDR1 NSQYPW and CDR2 LRSPGD (reference sequence). The CDR3 length is 13 residues. CDR3 DNA (partial): TGCACCTGCAGTGGACAGGGCTACTCCGACTACACC. Its translation: CTCSGQGYSDYT. Given in full, the CDR3 is CTCSGQGYSDYTF.

Comment on this clone: Gene names are mouse gene names. The CDR3 extends 1 residue past the end of the read, so its final part is completed from the germline J gene. The chain combines TRBV16 with TRBJ2-4; TRBD1 agrees at 7 bases. This CDR3 has 15 residues. V trimming: 5 bases; J trimming: 0 bases; junction bases outside the gene matches: 5. Germline CDR1 SGHSA, CDR2 FRNQAP. CDR3 region: CASSRDRSSQNTLYF. The CDR3 bases that were read are TGTGCAAGCAGCCGGGACAGATCTAGTCAAAACACCTTGTAC.

A note on this clone: A much more abundant neighbour one base away suggests this may be a read error. Mouse gene names and germline throughout. The read is 1 residue too short to cover the CDR3 end, so that end is filled in from the germline J gene. The J gene is TRBJ1-3, the V gene TRBV13-1; D gene unclear. Germline V gene sequence: CDR1 NSHNY, CDR2 SYGAGN. CDR3 length: 12 amino acids. Between the trimmed V and J ends, which lost 1 base and 1 base, there was a span of 0 bases. The part of the CDR3 DNA that was read is TGTGCCAGCAGTGATTCTGGAAATACGCTCTAT. Its protein is CASSDSGNTLY. The full CDR3 protein is CASSDSGNTLYF.

Regarding this clone: Mouse germline and gene names are used. The CDR3 is cut off 1 residue early in the read; its end comes from the germline J gene. This chain connects TRBV4 to TRBJ2-4; 8 nucleotides agree with TRBD2. V shed 3 bases and J 8 bases; nucleotides not matched to a gene: 4. This CDR3 spans 13 amino acids. Germline loops: CDR1 LGHDT, CDR2 YNNKQL (reference sequence). CDR3 DNA, as far as it was read: TGTGCCAGCAGCTACCGGGGGGGCGGCACCTTGTAC. It is translated as CASSYRGGGTLY. The CDR3 in full is CASSYRGGGTLYF.

About this clone: Gene names refer to mouse genes. The read finishes 1 residue shy of the CDR3 end, and the germline J gene is used to complete it. The chain has TRBV3 and TRBJ1-2; unclear D gene. Germline V gene sequence: CDR1 SNHLY, CDR2 FYNGKV (reference sequence). V dropped 3 bases and J dropped 0 bases, with 5 bases sitting between them. The CDR3 length is 13 residues. The CDR3 loop reads CASSFVANSDYTF. CDR3 DNA, as far as it was read: TGTGCCAGCAGCTTTGTGGCAAACTCCGACTACACC.